This TCR beta chain stems from a study of shared clonotypes between healthy human individuals. Study outcomes and limitations: Clonotype sharing across donors was expected to vary with sequencing depth.

Sequencing of unsorted PBMC DNA was carried out using ten immunoSEQ deep assay plates. As originally analysed: Filtering of immunoSEQ junctional sequences could not match full-length read filtering. TCRdb's table, derived via immunoSEQ multiplex PCR, lists solely in-frame clones and lacks some. Clone size and V and J calls were adopted from that table, with D and trimming inferred from the DNA. The sample includes a few hundred thousand clones, roughly 79% of them seen just once. Regarding this clone: As yet, its antigen is unknown.

This CDR3 contains 14 residues. The germline V gene has CDR1 GTSNPN and CDR2 SVGIG (reference sequence). Trimming left V 4 bases short and J 4 bases short, with 16 bases between. The receptor's source is a woman aged 40 to 50 in good health. Some clones in this sample may be carry-over from other donors' samples. Sequenced sample: PBMCs. The chain combines TRBV30 with TRBJ1-2; no clear D gene. In nucleotides, the CDR3 is TGTGCCTGGAACCCCAGTTTGGCCCTCTATGGCTACACCTTC. It encodes CAWNPSLALYGYTF.